This T cell receptor beta chain stems from a study of regulatory T cells in long-lasting Graves disease. Noted time point: persistent/refractory GD, antithyroid drugs over 5 years with positive TRAb. TCR sequences were obtained from RNA taken from PBMCs. Libraries of TCR beta came from iRepertoire HTBI primers plus Arm-PCR of CDR3 regions. TCRdb independently ran MiXCR on the multiplex PCR reads; one entry per CDR3 protein. The sample has roughly 430,000 distinct CDR3 sequences, around 20% seen once. The V and J ends lost 7 bases and 5 bases, in that order; junction bases with no gene match: 9. There are 14 residues in the CDR3. Looked up from germline, CDR1 is SGHRS and CDR2 is YFSETQ.

This sequence originates from a female donor with Graves disease. The rearrangement joins TRBV5-1 to TRBJ2-7; 10 bases fit TRBD1. This material consisted of peripheral blood mononuclear cells (PBMCs), taken when the disease was refractory, from a patient treated with antithyroid drugs. The CDR3 loop is CASCMLTGGHEQYF. Written as DNA, the CDR3 is TGCGCCAGCTGCATGTTGACAGGGGGCCACGAGCAGTACTTC.